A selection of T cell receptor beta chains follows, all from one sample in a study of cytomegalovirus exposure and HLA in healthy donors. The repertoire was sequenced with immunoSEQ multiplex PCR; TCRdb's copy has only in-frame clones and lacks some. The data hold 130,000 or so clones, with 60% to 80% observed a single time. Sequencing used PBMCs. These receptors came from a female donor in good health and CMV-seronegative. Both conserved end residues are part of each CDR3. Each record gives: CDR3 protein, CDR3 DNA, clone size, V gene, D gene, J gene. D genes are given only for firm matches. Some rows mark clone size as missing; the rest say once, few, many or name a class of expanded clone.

CDR3aa: CASSFPDFSGGANEQFF
CDR3nt: TGTGCCAGCAGCTTCCCCGATTTTAGCGGGGGGGCAAATGAGCAGTTCTTC
abundance: .
v_gene: TRBV7-6
d_gene: TRBD2
j_gene: TRBJ2-1

CDR3aa: CASSNVSGYNEQFF
CDR3nt: TGCGCCAGCAGTAACGTGTCAGGCTACAATGAGCAGTTCTTC
abundance: .
v_gene: TRBV10-1
d_gene: .
j_gene: TRBJ2-1

CDR3aa: CASSLEAGPRETQYF
CDR3nt: TGTGCCAGCAGCTTAGAAGCGGGCCCCCGGGAGACCCAGTACTTC
abundance: .
v_gene: TRBV7-9
d_gene: .
j_gene: TRBJ2-5

CDR3aa: CASQGFEAKNIQYF
CDR3nt: TGTGCCAGCCAGGGCTTCGAAGCCAAAAACATTCAGTACTTC
abundance: .
v_gene: TRBV11-3
d_gene: .
j_gene: TRBJ2-4

CDR3aa: CASSSEWDRAANYGYTF
CDR3nt: TGCGCCAGCAGCTCTGAATGGGACAGAGCGGCTAACTATGGCTACACCTTC
abundance: .
v_gene: TRBV5-1
d_gene: TRBD1
j_gene: TRBJ1-2

CDR3aa: CASSLGPREMVHEKLFF
CDR3nt: TGTGCCAGCAGTTTAGGCCCCCGGGAGATGGTACATGAAAAACTGTTTTTT
abundance: once
v_gene: TRBV28
d_gene: .
j_gene: TRBJ1-4

CDR3aa: CASSPTSGPSYEQYF
CDR3nt: TGCGCCAGCAGCCCGACTAGCGGTCCCTCCTACGAGCAGTACTTC
abundance: .
v_gene: TRBV10-2
d_gene: TRBD2
j_gene: TRBJ2-7

CDR3aa: CATSRDTSDEQYF
CDR3nt: TGTGCCACCAGCAGAGATACTAGCGACGAGCAGTACTTC
abundance: .
v_gene: TRBV15
d_gene: TRBD2
j_gene: TRBJ2-7

CDR3aa: CASSSPHIGGYGYTF
CDR3nt: TGTGCCAGCAGTTCGCCCCACATAGGGGGTTATGGCTACACCTTC
abundance: .
v_gene: TRBV6-5
d_gene: .
j_gene: TRBJ1-2

CDR3aa: CASGQTLNTEAFF
CDR3nt: TGTGCCAGTGGACAGACCTTGAACACTGAAGCTTTCTTT
abundance: .
v_gene: TRBV6-5
d_gene: .
j_gene: TRBJ1-1

CDR3aa: CASSPPKGQEFWGYGYTF
CDR3nt: TGTGCCAGCTCACCACCTAAGGGACAGGAGTTTTGGGGCTATGGCTACACCTTC
abundance: few
v_gene: TRBV18
d_gene: TRBD1
j_gene: TRBJ1-2

CDR3aa: CASSFETGIRTEAFF
CDR3nt: TGTGCCAGCAGTTTCGAGACAGGGATTAGGACTGAAGCTTTCTTT
abundance: .
v_gene: TRBV27
d_gene: TRBD1
j_gene: TRBJ1-1

CDR3aa: CASSFAGELTYEQYF
CDR3nt: TGTGCCAGCAGTTTTGCGGGAGAACTCACCTACGAGCAGTACTTC
abundance: once
v_gene: TRBV27
d_gene: TRBD2
j_gene: TRBJ2-7

CDR3aa: CASSPGTGGLESQPQHF
CDR3nt: TGCGCCAGCAGCCCCGGGACAGGGGGTTTAGAAAGTCAGCCCCAGCATTTT
abundance: .
v_gene: TRBV5-1
d_gene: TRBD1
j_gene: TRBJ1-5

CDR3aa: CASSAGTGRRSGNTIYF
CDR3nt: TGTGCCAGCAGCGCCGGGACAGGGAGAAGGTCTGGAAACACCATATATTTT
abundance: .
v_gene: TRBV5-6
d_gene: TRBD1
j_gene: TRBJ1-3

CDR3aa: CASSSRGTGVEKLFF
CDR3nt: TGCGCCAGCAGCTCGCGCGGGACAGGGGTTGAAAAACTGTTTTTT
abundance: .
v_gene: TRBV5-1
d_gene: TRBD1
j_gene: TRBJ1-4

CDR3aa: CASSLSTSSPDTQYF
CDR3nt: TGTGCCAGCAGCTTATCAACTAGCAGTCCAGATACGCAGTATTTT
abundance: .
v_gene: TRBV11-2
d_gene: .
j_gene: TRBJ2-3

CDR3aa: CASSNTRGQVGNQPQHF
CDR3nt: TGTGCCAGCAGTAATACACGGGGACAGGTTGGCAATCAGCCCCAGCATTTT
abundance: .
v_gene: TRBV28
d_gene: TRBD1
j_gene: TRBJ1-5

CDR3aa: CASRPRTGDYVGYTF
CDR3nt: TGTGCCAGCAGGCCCCGGACAGGTGACTATGTTGGCTACACCTTC
abundance: once
v_gene: TRBV27
d_gene: TRBD1
j_gene: TRBJ1-2

CDR3aa: CASSLADSMNTEAFF
CDR3nt: TGTGCCAGCAGCTTAGCGGACAGCATGAACACTGAAGCTTTCTTT
abundance: few
v_gene: TRBV7-9
d_gene: .
j_gene: TRBJ1-1

CDR3aa: CASSGMRTSWNEQYF
CDR3nt: TGTGCCAGCAGTGGAATGAGGACTTCGTGGAACGAGCAGTACTTC
abundance: .
v_gene: TRBV2
d_gene: .
j_gene: TRBJ2-7

CDR3aa: CARSFGGVGNTEAFF
CDR3nt: TGTGCCAGAAGCTTTGGGGGGGTTGGGAACACTGAAGCTTTCTTT
abundance: .
v_gene: TRBV5-3
d_gene: .
j_gene: TRBJ1-1

CDR3aa: CASSLSFGELFF
CDR3nt: TGTGCCAGCAGCCTATCTTTCGGGGAGCTGTTTTTT
abundance: .
v_gene: TRBV7-3
d_gene: .
j_gene: TRBJ2-2

CDR3aa: CASSSGGNQPQHF
CDR3nt: TGTGCCAGCAGTTCTGGAGGCAATCAGCCCCAGCATTTT
abundance: .
v_gene: TRBV28
d_gene: .
j_gene: TRBJ1-5

CDR3aa: CASSLRQGYEQYF
CDR3nt: TGTGCCAGCAGCTTGCGACAGGGATACGAGCAGTACTTC
abundance: .
v_gene: TRBV7-9
d_gene: TRBD1
j_gene: TRBJ2-7

CDR3aa: CSARDDQPQHF
CDR3nt: TGCAGTGCTAGAGACGATCAGCCCCAGCATTTT
abundance: .
v_gene: TRBV20-1
d_gene: .
j_gene: TRBJ1-5

CDR3aa: CASSDTGSGAKNIQYF
CDR3nt: TGCGCCAGCAGTGACACAGGAAGCGGGGCCAAAAACATTCAGTACTTC
abundance: .
v_gene: TRBV10-1
d_gene: .
j_gene: TRBJ2-4

CDR3aa: CASSEGRETYEQYF
CDR3nt: TGTGCCAGCAGTGAGGGCAGGGAAACCTACGAGCAGTACTTC
abundance: .
v_gene: TRBV2
d_gene: .
j_gene: TRBJ2-7

CDR3aa: CASTRQGMRSEQYF
CDR3nt: TGCGCCAGCACCCGACAGGGAATGAGGTCCGAGCAGTACTTC
abundance: .
v_gene: TRBV23-1
d_gene: TRBD1
j_gene: TRBJ2-7

CDR3aa: CASSVDRDEQYF
CDR3nt: TGTGCCAGCAGCGTGGACAGGGACGAGCAGTACTTC
abundance: .
v_gene: TRBV9
d_gene: TRBD1
j_gene: TRBJ2-7

CDR3aa: CASSSNSGRGTDTQYF
CDR3nt: TGCGCCAGCAGCTCGAATAGCGGGAGGGGGACAGATACGCAGTATTTT
abundance: .
v_gene: TRBV5-1
d_gene: TRBD2
j_gene: TRBJ2-3

CDR3aa: CASSDGTAGNTEAFF
CDR3nt: TGCGCCAGCAGTGACGGGACAGCGGGTAACACTGAAGCTTTCTTT
abundance: .
v_gene: TRBV10-1
d_gene: TRBD1
j_gene: TRBJ1-1

CDR3aa: CASSYTFPRGDYTF
CDR3nt: TGTGCCAGCAGCTACACCTTTCCCAGGGGAGACTACACCTTC
abundance: .
v_gene: TRBV6-5
d_gene: .
j_gene: TRBJ1-2

CDR3aa: CASSSSPGQGIPEQYF
CDR3nt: TGTGCCAGCAGTTCTAGTCCGGGACAGGGGATTCCTGAGCAGTACTTC
abundance: .
v_gene: TRBV25-1
d_gene: TRBD1
j_gene: TRBJ2-5

CDR3aa: CASSLGQGTGEQYF
CDR3nt: TGTGCCAGCAGTCTGGGACAGGGTACTGGAGAGCAGTACTTC
abundance: .
v_gene: TRBV27
d_gene: TRBD1
j_gene: TRBJ2-7